Listed below are T cell receptor beta chains from one sample, sequenced in a study of control samples from healthy donors and cancer patients. Sequencing used immunoSEQ multiplex PCR; TCRdb keeps in-frame clones, though not all of them. The repertoire holds about 80,000 clones, with around 92% as singletons. The sequencing input was blood. The receptors derive from a man aged 50 to 60 in good health. Both conserved end residues are part of each CDR3. The D gene is left open where the match is weak. Where a row states a size, it is once, few, many or the class of an expanded clone; other rows omit it.

J,V,size,D,CDR3,DNA
TRBJ1-1,TRBV30,once,TRBD1,CAWSRQGIHEAFF,TGTGCCTGGAGCCGACAGGGGATTCATGAAGCTTTCTTT
TRBJ1-5,TRBV18,-,TRBD1,CASSPTGDSNQPQHF,TGTGCCAGCTCACCGACAGGGGATAGCAATCAGCCCCAGCATTTT
TRBJ1-5,TRBV2,-,-,CASRTTNQPQHF,TGTGCCAGCAGGACTACCAATCAGCCCCAGCATTTT
TRBJ1-4,TRBV30,once,TRBD1,CAWSSNRGANEKLFF,TGTGCCTGGAGTTCAAACAGGGGGGCTAATGAAAAACTGTTTTTT
TRBJ1-1,TRBV6-6,-,TRBD1,CASSPHIWDRRVNTEAFF,TGTGCCAGCAGTCCCCATATTTGGGACAGGCGTGTGAACACTGAAGCTTTCTTT
TRBJ1-2,TRBV6-1,-,-,CASSESGRGINGYTF,TGTGCCAGCAGTGAATCGGGTAGGGGAATTAATGGCTACACCTTC
TRBJ1-2,TRBV28,-,-,CASSSPQGNANYGYTF,TGTGCCAGCAGCTCCCCCCAGGGAAATGCTAACTATGGCTACACCTTC
TRBJ2-2,TRBV5-4,-,-,CASSLSRTNTGELFF,TGTGCCAGCAGCCTCAGTAGAACGAACACCGGGGAGCTGTTTTTT
TRBJ1-6,TRBV5-8,few,TRBD1,CASSPGAGGLSPLHF,TGTGCCAGCAGTCCTGGCGCAGGGGGTTTATCACCCCTCCACTTT
TRBJ2-1,TRBV19,-,-,CASSIQRYNEQFF,TGTGCCAGTAGTATCCAGCGTTACAATGAGCAGTTCTTC
TRBJ2-1,TRBV19,once,TRBD2,CASSIVGAGWDEQFF,TGTGCCAGTAGTATAGTGGGAGCGGGGTGGGATGAGCAGTTCTTC
TRBJ2-1,TRBV30,-,TRBD2,CAWSGNSGGYNEQFF,TGTGCCTGGAGTGGGAATAGCGGGGGGTACAATGAGCAGTTCTTC
TRBJ2-3,TRBV24-1,few,-,CATSGRGSFADTQYF,TGTGCCACCAGTGGGAGAGGGTCGTTTGCAGATACGCAGTATTTT
TRBJ1-1,TRBV7-3,-,-,CASSLNSLNTEAFF,TGTGCCAGCAGCTTAAACAGTCTGAACACTGAAGCTTTCTTT
TRBJ2-2,TRBV27,-,-,CASSLTGPNLGELFF,TGTGCCAGCAGTTTAACAGGGCCCAATCTCGGGGAGCTGTTTTTT
TRBJ2-5,TRBV10-2,-,TRBD1,CASSKDRGVETQYF,TGCGCCAGCAGTAAAGACAGGGGAGTAGAGACCCAGTACTTC
TRBJ1-4,TRBV19,many,TRBD1,CASSIAGQGRTNEKLFF,TGTGCCAGTAGTATAGCGGGACAGGGCAGGACTAATGAAAAACTGTTTTTT
TRBJ1-3,TRBV9,-,TRBD1,CASSASQGAAGNTIYF,TGTGCCAGCAGCGCCTCACAGGGGGCAGCGGGAAACACCATATATTTT
TRBJ1-1,TRBV7-8,-,-,CASSLAGVISTEAFF,TGTGCCAGCAGCTTAGCGGGGGTAATAAGCACTGAAGCTTTCTTT
TRBJ1-4,TRBV2,-,-,CASSGGGATNEKLFF,TGTGCCAGCAGTGGCGGGGGGGCTACTAATGAAAAACTGTTTTTT
TRBJ1-1,TRBV7-2,once,-,CASSWGASNTEAFF,TGTGCCAGCAGCTGGGGGGCGTCGAACACTGAAGCTTTCTTT
TRBJ2-2,TRBV6-5,-,-,CASIAGRFPGELFF,TGTGCCAGCATAGCAGGGAGGTTTCCCGGGGAGCTGTTTTTT
TRBJ1-3,TRBV19,-,TRBD1,CASSVTGTSSGNTIYF,TGTGCCAGTAGTGTGACAGGGACTAGCTCTGGAAACACCATATATTTT
TRBJ1-5,TRBV3-1/TRBV3-2,-,-,CASSQGVQPQHF,TGTGCCAGCAGCCAAGGGGTCCAGCCCCAGCATTTT
TRBJ1-1,TRBV4-1,-,-,CASRGWNTEAFF,TGCGCCAGCCGGGGCTGGAACACTGAAGCTTTCTTT
TRBJ2-3,TRBV7-2,-,-,CASSPTRVRADTQYF,TGTGCCAGCAGCCCAACTAGGGTTAGGGCAGATACGCAGTATTTT
TRBJ1-2,TRBV6-6,once,-,CASSYSEGDYGYTF,TGTGCCAGCAGTTACTCCGAGGGGGACTATGGCTACACCTTC
TRBJ2-7,TRBV5-1,-,TRBD1,CASSLDRVGEQYF,TGCGCCAGCAGCCTCGACAGGGTCGGCGAGCAGTACTTC
TRBJ1-4,TRBV6-5,-,-,CASSSDLGKLFF,TGTGCCAGCAGTTCCGACCTCGGGAAACTGTTTTTT
TRBJ2-5,TRBV6-5,-,TRBD1,CASSPSDREETQYF,TGTGCCAGCAGTCCTTCGGACAGGGAAGAGACCCAGTACTTC
TRBJ2-3,TRBV6-5,once,-,CASSSGRQYF,TGTGCCAGCAGTTCAGGGCGGCAGTATTTT
TRBJ2-7,TRBV11-3,-,-,CASSSEDRTTYEQYF,TGTGCCAGCAGCTCTGAAGACAGAACGACCTACGAGCAGTACTTC
TRBJ2-6,TRBV30,once,-,CAWGPGRTSAGANVLTF,TGTGCCTGGGGCCCAGGACGGACGTCGGCTGGGGCCAACGTCCTGACTTTC
TRBJ2-2,TRBV3-1/TRBV3-2,-,-,CASSPLGGGTGELFF,TGTGCCAGCAGCCCCCTGGGAGGGGGCACCGGGGAGCTGTTTTTT
TRBJ2-7,TRBV27,-,-,CASSLSYSTNEQYF,TGTGCCAGCAGTTTATCTTATTCTACCAACGAGCAGTACTTC
TRBJ2-3,TRBV24-1,-,-,CATSDPDGSTDTQYF,TGTGCCACCAGTGACCCGGACGGTAGCACAGATACGCAGTATTTT
TRBJ1-4,TRBV13,-,TRBD1,CASSLQGAGEKLFF,TGTGCCAGCAGCTTACAGGGGGCGGGAGAAAAACTGTTTTTT